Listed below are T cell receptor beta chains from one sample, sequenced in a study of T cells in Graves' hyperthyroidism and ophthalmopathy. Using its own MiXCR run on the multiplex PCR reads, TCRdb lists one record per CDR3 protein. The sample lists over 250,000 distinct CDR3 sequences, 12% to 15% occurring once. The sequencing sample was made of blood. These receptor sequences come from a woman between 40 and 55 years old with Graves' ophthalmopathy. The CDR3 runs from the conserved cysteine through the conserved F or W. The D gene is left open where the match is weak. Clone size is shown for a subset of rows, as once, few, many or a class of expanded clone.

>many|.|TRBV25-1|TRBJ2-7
TGTGCCAGCAGTCCAGGGGGAGGGGGGGCCTCCTACGAGCAGTACTTC
CASSPGGGGASYEQYF
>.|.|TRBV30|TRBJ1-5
TGTGCCGGCAATAGGGGGGGCCGGGATCAGCCCCAGCATTTT
CAGNRGGRDQPQHF
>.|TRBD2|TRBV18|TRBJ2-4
TGTGCCAGCAAACCGGGGGGAAACATTCAGTACTTC
CASKPGGNIQYF
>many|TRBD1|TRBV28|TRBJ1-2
TGTGCCAGCAGTCCCACGGGGGAGACAGGGCATGGCTACACCTTC
CASSPTGETGHGYTF
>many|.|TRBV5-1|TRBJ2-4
TGCGCCAGCAGCTTCGGCCAGGACAAAAACATTCAGTACTTC
CASSFGQDKNIQYF
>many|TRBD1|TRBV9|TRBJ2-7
TGTGCCAGCGGGACAGACTACGAGCAGTACTTC
CASGTDYEQYF
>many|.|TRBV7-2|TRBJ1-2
TGTGCCAGCAGCTCGATGCGGGTGCCGGGCTACACCTTC
CASSSMRVPGYTF
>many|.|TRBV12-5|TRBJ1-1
TGTGCTAGTGGTTTGATCCCCAGCTTTGAAGCTTTCTTT
CASGLIPSFEAFF
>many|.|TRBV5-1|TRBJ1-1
TGCGCCAGCAGCTTGGGGACAGCTCCATCCGAAGCTTTCTTT
CASSLGTAPSEAFF
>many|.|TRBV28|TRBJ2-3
TGTGCCAGCAGTTCGGGTGGGGGTTGGGATACGCAGTATTTT
CASSSGGGWDTQYF
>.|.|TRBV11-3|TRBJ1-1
TGTGCCAGCAGCTCCAGTTGGGTGACTGAAGCTTTCTTT
CASSSSWVTEAFF
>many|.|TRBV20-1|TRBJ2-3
TGCAGTGCCGCGCCGGGACTCCTCACAGATACGCAGTATTTT
CSAAPGLLTDTQYF
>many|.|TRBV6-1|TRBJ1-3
TGTGCCAGCAGTTTTACAGGCCCTGGAAACACCATATATTTT
CASSFTGPGNTIYF
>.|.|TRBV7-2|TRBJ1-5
TGTGCCAGCAGCTTGAGGGGTCTGGGTGGGAATCAGCCCCAGCATTTT
CASSLRGLGGNQPQHF
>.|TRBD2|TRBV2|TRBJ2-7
TGTGCCAGCAGGCCGTCCGGCGGGGGGGCCTACGAGCAGTACTTC
CASRPSGGGAYEQYF
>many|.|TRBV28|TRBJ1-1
TGTGCCAGCGGGAGGCACACTGAAGCTTTCTTT
CASGRHTEAFF
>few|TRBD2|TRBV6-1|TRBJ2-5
TGTGCCAGCAGTGCAAAAAAAAGCGGGGGACTAGCGGGGGGCGAAGAGACCCAGTACTTC
CASSAKKSGGLAGGEETQYF
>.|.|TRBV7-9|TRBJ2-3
TGTGCCAGCAGCAACCTGGGACGGTGGAGGGCAGATACGCAGTATTTT
CASSNLGRWRADTQYF
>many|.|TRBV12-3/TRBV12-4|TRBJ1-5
TGTGCCAGCAGTACAGGGCTAAGGCAGCCCCAGCATTTT
CASSTGLRQPQHF
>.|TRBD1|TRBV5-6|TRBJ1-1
TGTGCCAGCAGCCCTGGGACAGGGGGCAGAACTGAAGCTTTCTTT
CASSPGTGGRTEAFF
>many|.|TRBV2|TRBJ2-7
TGTGCCAGCAGTGTGGTTAACGAGCAGTACTTC
CASSVVNEQYF
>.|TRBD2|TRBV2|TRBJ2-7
TGTGCCAGCAGTGGGGGGACTAGCGAGCAGTACTTC
CASSGGTSEQYF
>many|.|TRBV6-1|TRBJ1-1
TGTGCCAGCGTCTGGGGATCGGACACTGAAGCTTTCTTT
CASVWGSDTEAFF
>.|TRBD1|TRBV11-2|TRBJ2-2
TGTGCCAGCAGCCTCCGACAGGGGTCGGCCACCGGGGAGCTGTTTTTT
CASSLRQGSATGELFF
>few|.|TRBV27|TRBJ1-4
TGTGCCAGCAGTTTGAGGGGGGCTGGAGAAAAACTGTTTTTT
CASSLRGAGEKLFF
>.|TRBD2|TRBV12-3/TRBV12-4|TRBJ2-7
TGTGCCAGCAGTTTTATAGCGGGAGCCTACGAGCAGTACTTC
CASSFIAGAYEQYF
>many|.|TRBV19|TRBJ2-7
TGTGCCAGTAGTATCCGAGGCGGCAGGTACGAGCAGTACTTC
CASSIRGGRYEQYF
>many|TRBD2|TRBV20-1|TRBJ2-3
TGCAGTGCTTCTAGCGGGGGATTAGATACGCAGTATTTT
CSASSGGLDTQYF
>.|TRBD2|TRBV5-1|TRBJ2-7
TGCGCCAGCAGCTCACCGGGACTAGAAATCTACGAGCAGTACTTC
CASSSPGLEIYEQYF
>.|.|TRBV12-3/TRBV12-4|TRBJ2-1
TGTGCCAGCAGCCGGGTAGGGGCCGGTGAGCAGTTCTTC
CASSRVGAGEQFF
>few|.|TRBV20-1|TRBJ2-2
TGCAGTGCTAATGAAGGCAGGGAGGACACCGGGGAGCTGTTTTTT
CSANEGREDTGELFF
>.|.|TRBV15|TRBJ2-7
TGTGCCGCCAGCAGACGACTCCTTGCAAACGAGCAGTACTTC
CAASRRLLANEQYF
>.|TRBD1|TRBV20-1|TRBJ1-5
TGCAGTGCATCCGGGACAGGGAACAATCAGCCCCAGCATTTT
CSASGTGNNQPQHF
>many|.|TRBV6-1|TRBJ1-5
TGTGCCAGCAGAGCGGGGAGGGCCAGTTTTGGTCAGCCCCAGCATTTT
CASRAGRASFGQPQHF
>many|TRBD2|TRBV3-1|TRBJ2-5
TGTGCCAGCAGCCAAGGGACTAGCGGGGGAGTCATGACCCAGTACTTC
CASSQGTSGGVMTQYF
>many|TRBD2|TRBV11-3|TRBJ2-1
TGTGCCAGCAGCCCGCTAGCGGTGAACAATGAGCAGTTCTTC
CASSPLAVNNEQFF
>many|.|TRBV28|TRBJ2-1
TGTGCCAGCAGTTTATTATTCCGGGGGGCAGGAAACCCCTACAATGAGCAGTTCTTC
CASSLLFRGAGNPYNEQFF
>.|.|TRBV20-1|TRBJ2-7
TGCAGTGCTAAGGGAAATCCCCCTTACGAGCAGTACTTC
CSAKGNPPYEQYF
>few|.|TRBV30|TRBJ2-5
TGTGCCTGGAGTGTTCTACACCAAGAGACCCAGTACTTC
CAWSVLHQETQYF
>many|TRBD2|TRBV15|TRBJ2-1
TGTGCCACCAGCAGGCCACTTCCGGGGACTAGCGGGCGCAAGGCCTACAATGAGCAGTTCTTC
CATSRPLPGTSGRKAYNEQFF
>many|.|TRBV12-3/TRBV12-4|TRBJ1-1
TGTGCCAGCAGTCTAACAGGGTCCCACACTGAAGCTTTCTTT
CASSLTGSHTEAFF
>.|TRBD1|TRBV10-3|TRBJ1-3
TGTGCCATCAGCCAATCGACAGGGACCCTCTTCTCTGGAAACACCATATATTTT
CAISQSTGTLFSGNTIYF
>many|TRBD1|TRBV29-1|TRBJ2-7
TGCAGCGTTTCTGCAGGGGGCAGTTACGAGCAGTACTTC
CSVSAGGSYEQYF
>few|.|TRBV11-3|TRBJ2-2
TGTGCCAGCAGCTTAATGTCTGGGAGCACCGGGGAGCTGTTTTTT
CASSLMSGSTGELFF
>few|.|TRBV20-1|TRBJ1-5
TGCAGTGCTAGAGTTACAGGGTCCAATCAGCCCCAGCATTTT
CSARVTGSNQPQHF
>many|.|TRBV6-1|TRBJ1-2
TGTGCCACTCCCAATGAGGGGAACTATGGCTACACCTTC
CATPNEGNYGYTF
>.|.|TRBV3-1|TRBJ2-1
TGTGCCAGCAGCCAAGAGGCGGACGGTAGCTCCTACAATGAGCAGTTCTTC
CASSQEADGSSYNEQFF
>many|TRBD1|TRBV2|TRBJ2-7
TGTGCCAGCAGTGCCCTGGACAGGAACTCCTACGAGCAGTACTTC
CASSALDRNSYEQYF
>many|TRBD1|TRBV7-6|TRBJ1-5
TGTGCCAGCAGCCCGGGACAGGTTTCCCCGCATAGCAATCAGCCCCAGCATTTT
CASSPGQVSPHSNQPQHF
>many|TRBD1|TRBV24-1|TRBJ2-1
TGTGCCACCAGTGAATCCGGGACAGGTAACAATGAGCAGTTCTTC
CATSESGTGNNEQFF
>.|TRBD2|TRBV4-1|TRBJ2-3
TGCGCCAGCAGCCAAGTTCTAGCGGGGGCCACAGATACGCAGTATTTT
CASSQVLAGATDTQYF
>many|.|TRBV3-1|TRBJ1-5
TGTGCCAGCAGCCCCGGACAGAATCAGCCCCAGCATTTT
CASSPGQNQPQHF
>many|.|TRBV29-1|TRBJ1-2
TGCAGCGCAGGGTCCGATGGCTACACCTTC
CSAGSDGYTF
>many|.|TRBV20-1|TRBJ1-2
TGCAGTGCCAGAGAGTCGGGAAACTATGGCTACACCTTC
CSARESGNYGYTF
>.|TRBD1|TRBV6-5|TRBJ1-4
TGTGCCAGCAGTTACTCCCGCGGGACAGAGAGACATAATGAAAAACTGTTTTTT
CASSYSRGTERHNEKLFF
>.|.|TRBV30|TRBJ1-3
TGTGCCTGGAGTTACGGCGTCTCTGGAAACACCATATATTTT
CAWSYGVSGNTIYF
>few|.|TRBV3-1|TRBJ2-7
TGTGCCAGCAGCCAGGAGATCTACGAGCAGTACTTC
CASSQEIYEQYF
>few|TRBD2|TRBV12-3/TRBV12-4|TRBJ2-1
TGTGCCAGCAGTTTAGCCCGGGCACGGCTAGCGGGGTACAATGAGCAGTTCTTC
CASSLARARLAGYNEQFF
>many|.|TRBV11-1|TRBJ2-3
TGTGCCAGCAGCTTCCCCGAGGGGGCAGATACGCAGTATTTT
CASSFPEGADTQYF
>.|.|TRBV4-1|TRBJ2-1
TGCGCCAGCAGCCAAGCCACAGTCAGGGGGGGGGTGTACAATGAGCAGTTCTTC
CASSQATVRGGVYNEQFF